The rows below give T cell receptor beta chains drawn from one sample of a study of cytomegalovirus exposure and HLA in healthy donors. Using immunoSEQ multiplex PCR, the repertoire was profiled, and TCRdb retains in-frame clones only, with some absent. The repertoire holds about 58,000 clones, with about 92% as singletons. Sequencing input: PBMCs. Receptors originate from a man aged 18 to 29 in good health and CMV-seronegative. The CDR3 runs from the conserved cysteine through the conserved F or W. A D gene is named only where the DNA matches it firmly. Clone size appears in some rows only: once, few, many, or a class for an expanded clone.

clone_size	j_call	v_call	d_call	cdr3_nt	cdr3_aa
.	TRBJ2-5	TRBV6-6	TRBD2	TGTGCCAGCAGTTCCCGACTAGCCCACTCTCTCGGGACCCAGTACTTC	CASSSRLAHSLGTQYF
.	TRBJ2-5	TRBV7-9	TRBD1	TGTGCCAGCAGCCGATTCACCGGGACAGGCAAAGAGACCCAGTACTTC	CASSRFTGTGKETQYF
.	TRBJ1-5	TRBV6-6	.	TGTGCCAGCAGTTATGAGGGTTGGCGGAATCAGCCCCAGCATTTT	CASSYEGWRNQPQHF
.	TRBJ1-2	TRBV23-1	.	TGCGCCAGCAGTCAACGCGACAGTTACACCTTC	CASSQRDSYTF
.	TRBJ1-3	TRBV12-5	.	TGTGCTAGTGCACCACCGGGCGACAGCCTTACTGGAAACACCATATATTTT	CASAPPGDSLTGNTIYF
.	TRBJ2-7	TRBV9	TRBD2	TGTGCCAGCAGCGTAGCGGGAGGGCCTGGAGAGCAGTACTTC	CASSVAGGPGEQYF
once	TRBJ2-3	TRBV27	TRBD2	TGTGCCAGCAGTGAAGGACTAGCGGGGGGTCTAGGCACAGATACGCAGTATTTT	CASSEGLAGGLGTDTQYF
.	TRBJ2-5	TRBV11-2	TRBD2	TGTGCCAGCAGCCTGGGGACTAGCGGGAGGACCCAAGAGACCCAGTACTTC	CASSLGTSGRTQETQYF
.	TRBJ2-3	TRBV11-3	.	TGTGCCAGCAGTTCCGGGTCGGGCACAGATACGCAGTATTTT	CASSSGSGTDTQYF
.	TRBJ2-3	TRBV9	TRBD2	TGTGCCAGCACTGGAGTAGCGGGAGATCCAGATACGCAGTATTTT	CASTGVAGDPDTQYF
.	TRBJ1-5	TRBV19	.	TGTGCCAGTAGTTACATGACAGTAGGCAATCAGCCCCAGCATTTT	CASSYMTVGNQPQHF
.	TRBJ2-7	TRBV28	TRBD1	TGTGCCAGCACCCCCCGAGGGACAGGGACGTACGAGCAGTACTTC	CASTPRGTGTYEQYF